This entry lists 4 T cell receptor beta chains sequenced from one sample in a study of beta chain features in type 1 diabetes. Sequencing targeted expressed TCRB transcripts, as all isolated RNA had been reverse transcribed. Generated by immunoSEQ multiplex PCR, the TCRdb table keeps only in-frame clones and is missing some. Of about 370,000 clones in the sample, roughly 16% were seen once. What was sequenced was naive CD4+ T cells from blood. Receptors originate from a woman aged 18 to 35 in good health.

This clone was detected a few times. The chain recombines TRBV29-1 with TRBJ2-2; TRBD2 aligns across 11 bases. Germline CDR1 SQVTM, CDR2 ANQGSEA. CDR3 length equals 15 residues. The J segment lost 6 bases and the V segment lost 7 bases, leaving 10 bases of the junction unmatched. CDR3 nucleotide sequence: TGCAGCGCCTCTTTAGCGGGAGGGCCCCCCGGGGAGCTGTTTTTT. Translating gives CSASLAGGPPGELFF.

The V and J genes are TRBV18 and TRBJ1-5, with 7 bases identical to TRBD1. Germline CDR1 KGHSH, CDR2 LQKENI. Trimming at V came to 7 bases and at J to 1 base, leaving 4 bases not matched to a gene. The CDR3 sequence is 14 residues long. CDR3 sequence reads: CASCRQGSNQPQHF. The CDR3 coding sequence is TGTGCCAGCTGCCGACAGGGCAGCAATCAGCCCCAGCATTTT.

The gene calls are TRBV6-5 and TRBJ1-1, with D tentatively TRBD1 (5 bases). The CDR3 has 16 amino acids. Per the germline V gene, CDR1 is MNHEY and CDR2 is SVGAGI. Trimming removed 2 bases from V and 3 bases from J, with 16 bases in between. The DNA of the CDR3 is TGTGCCAGCAGTTACCAGGGATTGGGTTTGCACACTGAAGCTTTCTTT. This gives the protein CASSYQGLGLHTEAFF.

V gene TRBV11-1 combines with J gene TRBJ2-1; TRBD2 aligns across 16 bases. V lost 3 bases to trimming and J lost 2 bases; unmatched junction nucleotides: 1. Germline CDR1 reads SGHAT; CDR2 reads FQDESV (reference sequence). The CDR3 runs to 17 residues. This CDR3 reads CASSLGLAGGAYNEQFF. The CDR3 DNA follows: TGTGCCAGCAGCTTGGGACTAGCGGGAGGGGCCTACAATGAGCAGTTCTTC.